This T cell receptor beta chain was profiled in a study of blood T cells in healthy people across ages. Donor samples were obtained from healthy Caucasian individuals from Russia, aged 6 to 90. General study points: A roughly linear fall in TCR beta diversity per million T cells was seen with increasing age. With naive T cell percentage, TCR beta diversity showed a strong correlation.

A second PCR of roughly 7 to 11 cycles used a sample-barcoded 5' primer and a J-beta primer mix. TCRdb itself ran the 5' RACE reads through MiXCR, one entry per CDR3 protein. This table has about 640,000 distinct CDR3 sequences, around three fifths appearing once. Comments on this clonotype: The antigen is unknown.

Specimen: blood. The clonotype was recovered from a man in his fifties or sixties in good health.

The CDR3 here is CASSQATSGADTQYF. Written as DNA, the CDR3 is TGCGCCAGCAGCCAAGCTACTAGCGGGGCAGATACGCAGTATTTT. J is TRBJ2-3 and V is TRBV4-1; 10 nucleotides align to TRBD2. The CDR3 is 15 residues long. V lost 1 base to trimming and J lost 4 bases; unmatched junction nucleotides: 2. Germline loops: CDR1 MGHRA, CDR2 YSYEKL.